The 3 T cell receptor beta chains listed next were all sequenced from one sample in a study of cytomegalovirus exposure and HLA in healthy donors. The study ran its PCR with 60 Vbeta and 13 Jbeta primers. Libraries were prepared by immunoSEQ multiplex PCR; TCRdb keeps only in-frame clonotypes and omits some of them. The sample has more than 100,000 clones. The sequenced material came from PBMCs. The receptors here all came from a man aged 40-49 years in good health and CMV-seronegative.

The genes are TRBV19 and TRBJ1-2; TRBD1 agrees at 12 bases. Germline trimming cut 8 bases from V and 4 bases from J; bases unmatched to any gene: 5. The CDR3 is 14 amino acids. Germline CDR1 LNHDA, CDR2 SQIVND (reference sequence). This CDR3 reads CASLGTGGLYGYTF. CDR3 DNA sequence: TGTGCCAGTTTGGGGACAGGGGGCCTCTATGGCTACACCTTC.

The rearrangement links TRBV4-1 to TRBJ1-2, with no clear D. The V gene's germline CDR1 is MGHRA and CDR2 YSYEKL. V was cut by 4 bases and J by 6 bases, with 18 bases left in between. The CDR3 length is 15 residues. CDR3 amino acids: CASSLHGDDGDGYTF. The CDR3, as DNA: TGCGCCAGCAGCCTTCACGGAGACGACGGGGATGGCTACACCTTC.

This chain joins TRBV18 and TRBJ2-5; D might be TRBD1 (6 bases). V was clipped by 2 bases and J by 5 bases, with 12 bases between them. The CDR3 contains 14 residues. Germline CDR1 and CDR2: KGHSH and LQKENI. CDR3 nucleotide sequence: TGTGCCAGCTCACCAATGACAGGAAGGGAGACCCAGTACTTC. Protein product: CASSPMTGRETQYF. The full variable domain, in which reference TRBV18 and TRBJ2-5 provide the parts outside the CDR3, is NAGVMQNPRHLVRRRGQEARLRCSPMKGHSHVYWYRQLPEEGLKFMVYLQKENIIDESGMPKERFSAEFPKEGPSILRIQQVVRGDSAAYFCASSPMTGRETQYFGPGTRLLVL.